This entry lists 15 T cell receptor beta chains sequenced from one sample in a study of blood T cell repertoires in COVID-19. Data came from immunoSEQ multiplex PCR; TCRdb stores just in-frame clones and leaves some out. Of roughly 120,000 clones listed, 70% to 85% are singletons. The sample comprised peripheral blood. The source is a woman aged 55-70 years with acute or convalescent COVID-19.

The chain couples TRBV7-9 to TRBJ1-2; no clear D gene. Germline V gene lookup returns CDR1 SEHNR and CDR2 FQNEAQ (reference sequence). V was clipped by 6 bases and J by 4 bases, with 9 bases between them. This CDR3 has 12 residues. The CDR3 protein is CASSYRAYGYTF. The CDR3 nucleotides read TGTGCCAGCAGTTACCGCGCCTATGGCTACACCTTC.

This clone was counted a few times. This rearrangement joins TRBV5-5 to TRBJ2-2; D perhaps matches TRBD1 (5 bases). Per the germline V gene, CDR1 is SGHKS and CDR2 is YYEKEE (reference sequence). The V end lost 0 bases, the J end lost 4 bases, and 7 bases lay between the germline ends. This CDR3 spans 14 amino acids. The CDR3 region has the DNA TGTGCCAGCAGCTTGGGACAGACCACCGGGGAGCTGTTTTTT. It translates to CASSLGQTTGELFF.

This chain links TRBV27 with TRBJ1-5; no firm D call. The CDR3 extends over 13 amino acids. Germline CDR1 reads MNHEY; CDR2 reads SMNVEV (reference sequence). Trimming removed 0 bases at V and 6 bases at J, with 6 bases between. The CDR3 DNA reads as TGTGCCAGCAGTTTATCGGGCCTTCAGCCCCAGCATTTT. Its translation is CASSLSGLQPQHF.

The chain recombines TRBV3-1 (or the pseudogene TRBV3-2) with TRBJ1-5, with D perhaps matching TRBD1 (5 bases). Germline V gene sequence: CDR1 LGHDT, CDR2 YNNKEL (reference sequence). There are 15 residues in the CDR3. With 4 bases removed from V and 4 bases from J, the gap between germline ends came to 14 bases. The DNA of the CDR3 is TGTGCCAGCAGCCTTACAGGCGGGGGGAATCAGCCCCAGCATTTT. This encodes CASSLTGGGNQPQHF.

The chain uses TRBV19 and TRBJ1-1; 7 nucleotides line up with TRBD1. After removal of 10 bases from V and 4 bases from J, the junction contained 6 bases not matched to a gene. Germline V gives CDR1 LNHDA, CDR2 SQIVND (reference sequence). The CDR3 has 12 amino acids. The CDR3 region is CATSSGGTEAFF. CDR3 coding DNA: TGTGCCACCTCCTCAGGGGGCACTGAAGCTTTCTTT.

A note on this clone: Other nucleotide sequences in the sample specify the same CDR3. This chain connects TRBV12-3 or TRBV12-4 to TRBJ1-1, with D possibly matching TRBD1 (5 bases). The CDR3 contains 12 residues. Trimming cost V 6 bases and J 5 bases, with 10 bases left between them. CDR3 protein: CASSSRGTEAFF. Written as DNA, the CDR3 is TGTGCCAGCAGCTCTCGGGGGACTGAAGCTTTCTTT.

The chain is built from TRBV6-1 and TRBJ1-6; TRBD1 might be the D (6 bases). Germline-derived CDR1 and CDR2 are MNHNS and SASEGT. Deletions cut 0 bases from V and 4 bases from J, with 10 bases between. The CDR3 loop spans 16 amino acids. For the CDR3, the DNA is TGTGCCAGCAGTGAAGCAGCAGGGGTTTATAATTCACCCCTCCACTTT. It yields the protein CASSEAAGVYNSPLHF.

The J gene is TRBJ1-1, the V gene TRBV5-1; maybe TRBD1 (6 bases). Trimming left V 5 bases short and J 6 bases short, with 11 bases between. Germline CDR1 SGHRS, CDR2 YFSETQ. The CDR3 loop spans 12 amino acids. The CDR3 bases are TGCGCCAGCAGGGAACAGGGCGCTGAAGCTTTCTTT. Its translation is CASREQGAEAFF.

This clone was picked up many times. The rearrangement links TRBV6-5 to TRBJ1-2, with 8 bases matching TRBD1. Germline values: CDR1 MNHEY, CDR2 SVGAGI. With V trimmed by 11 bases and J by 4 bases, 12 bases remained unmatched. This CDR3 has 14 residues. The CDR3 reads CALTTGQGSYGYTF. In DNA form, the CDR3 reads TGTGCCTTAACGACCGGACAGGGTAGCTATGGCTACACCTTC.

The sample holds one count of this clone. The chain employs TRBV2 and TRBJ1-5; D call uncertain. The CDR3 contains 13 residues. Germline V gene sequence: CDR1 SNHLY, CDR2 FYNNEI. V lost 7 bases and J 2 bases, leaving 9 bases between the germline ends. CDR3 DNA: TGTGCCAGCAACGGAGAGCGCAATCAGCCCCAGCATTTT. Amino acid sequence: CASNGERNQPQHF.

Note on this clone: This specimen includes other DNA sequences encoding the same CDR3. The chain carries TRBV5-1 and TRBJ1-1; no clear D. V gave up 4 bases and J gave up 5 bases, with 15 bases separating them. Looked up from germline, CDR1 is SGHRS and CDR2 is YFSETQ. This CDR3 spans 14 amino acids. This chain's CDR3 is CASSTATRDTEAFF. As DNA, the CDR3 is TGCGCCAGCAGCACCGCCACTAGGGATACTGAAGCTTTCTTT.

This sequence joins TRBV3-1 (or the pseudogene TRBV3-2) and TRBJ2-5; D might be TRBD2 (6 bases). This CDR3 is built from 16 residues. The germline V and J ends were trimmed by 3 bases and 5 bases, with 19 bases remaining between them. Germline lookup yields CDR1 LGHDT and CDR2 YNNKEL (reference sequence). Here the CDR3 DNA reads TGTGCCAGCAGCCACACCCCGGGGGAGTTCGGCGAGACCCAGTACTTC. Protein product: CASSHTPGEFGETQYF.

The chain carries TRBV4-1 and TRBJ2-1, with D possibly TRBD1 on 6 matching bases. V lost 6 bases and J 7 bases, leaving 16 bases between the germline ends. The CDR3 runs to 14 residues. Per the germline V gene, CDR1 is MGHRA and CDR2 is YSYEKL. The CDR3 region has the DNA TGCGCCAGCAGGAATTGGTTAGGGGGTAATGAGCAGTTCTTC. Translating it yields CASRNWLGGNEQFF.

This chain connects TRBV12-3 or TRBV12-4 to TRBJ1-1; 11 nucleotides agree with TRBD1. The V segment lost 3 bases and the J segment 7 bases; nucleotides outside the gene matches: 1. The CDR3 is made up of 13 amino acids. CDR3 protein: CASSLGTGGEAFF. The CDR3, as DNA: TGTGCCAGCAGTTTGGGGACAGGGGGTGAAGCTTTCTTT.

The CDR3, as DNA: TGTGCCAGCAGCTTAGCGAACTTAGGAAGGGACAGGGAAGTTGAAGCTTTCTTT. As protein: CASSLANLGRDREVEAFF. V gene TRBV7-9 combines with J gene TRBJ1-1; 9 positions match TRBD1. CDR1 is SEHNR, CDR2 FQNEAQ, per germline (reference sequence). V shed 0 bases, J shed 7 bases, and the junction held 15 bases outside the gene matches. The CDR3 has 18 residues.